These 24 T cell receptor beta chains were all obtained from the same sample, sequenced in a study of blood T cell repertoires in COVID-19. Data came from immunoSEQ multiplex PCR; TCRdb stores just in-frame clones and leaves some out. The sample lists about 78,000 clones, 87% occurring once. The material sequenced was peripheral blood. The source is a woman of 80 years or more with active or convalescent COVID-19.

The V and J genes are TRBV24-1 and TRBJ2-3; D uncertain. Between the trimmed V and J ends, which lost 5 bases and 6 bases, there was a span of 5 bases. The CDR3 sequence is 11 residues long. CDR1 is KGHDR, CDR2 SFDVKD, per germline. The CDR3 spells CATSASDTQYF. In nucleotides, the CDR3 is TGTGCCACCAGTGCCTCCGATACGCAGTATTTT.

This chain joins TRBV7-3 and TRBJ2-2, with D possibly being TRBD1 (6 bases). Germline V gene lookup returns CDR1 SGHTA and CDR2 FQGTGA. The CDR3 has 14 residues. V lost 1 base and J lost 6, with 9 bases in between. CDR3 bases: TGTGCCAGCAGCTTAAACAGGGCGGCCGGGGAGCTGTTTTTT. Translating gives CASSLNRAAGELFF.

A single count supports this clone. The gene calls are TRBV7-3 and TRBJ2-5; TRBD1 might be the D (7 bases). From germline, CDR1 is SGHTA and CDR2 FQGTGA. This CDR3 spans 16 amino acids. V was shortened by 0 bases and J by 5 bases, with 16 bases between the two germline ends. The CDR3 DNA is TGTGCCAGCAGCTTAACGTATCAGGGGGGTTGGGAGACCCAGTACTTC. Amino acid sequence: CASSLTYQGGWETQYF.

This chain connects TRBV15 to TRBJ2-7; 8 bases map to TRBD1. CDR3 size: 14 residues. The J segment lost 1 base and the V segment lost 1 base, leaving 0 bases of the junction unmatched. Germline V gives CDR1 LNHNV, CDR2 YYDKDF (reference sequence). The CDR3 here is CATSRGQGSYEQYF. Written as DNA, the CDR3 is TGTGCCACCAGCAGAGGACAGGGGTCCTACGAGCAGTACTTC.

The chain carries TRBV15 and TRBJ1-2; D possibly corresponds to TRBD1 (6 bases). The CDR3 is made up of 13 amino acids. V was pared by 0 bases and J by 8 bases, with 10 bases between. Germline CDR1 and CDR2: LNHNV and YYDKDF (reference sequence). The CDR3 bases are TGTGCCACCAGCAGAGAGGACAGTTCCGGCTACACCTTC. Translated: CATSREDSSGYTF.

This clone came up once. The V gene is TRBV27, the J gene TRBJ2-6, with 11 bases aligning to TRBD1. CDR3 length: 20 amino acids. Trimming cost V 1 base and J 4 bases; bases outside gene matches: 12. The germline gives CDR1 MNHEY, CDR2 SMNVEV (reference sequence). CDR3 in amino acids: CASSLYWTGGPRGGANVLTF. CDR3 nucleotides: TGTGCCAGCAGTTTATATTGGACAGGGGGCCCGAGGGGAGGGGCCAACGTCCTGACTTTC.

This chain connects TRBV5-1 to TRBJ2-2; no clear D. The CDR3 has 16 residues. Germline CDR1 and CDR2: SGHRS and YFSETQ. V was cut by 1 base and J by 4 bases, with 14 bases left in between. The CDR3 spells CASSLSPPPGTGELFF. The CDR3 DNA reads TGCGCCAGCAGCTTGAGCCCCCCGCCGGGCACCGGGGAGCTGTTTTTT.

The V gene is TRBV28, the J gene TRBJ1-2; no reliable D call. The CDR3 sequence is 12 residues long. Trimming took off 5 bases at V and 5 bases at J, with 9 bases between the two ends. CDR1 MDHEN and CDR2 SYDVKM come from the germline V gene. The CDR3 loop reads CASSPDSYGYTF. Written as DNA, the CDR3 is TGTGCCAGCAGTCCCGACTCGTATGGCTACACCTTC.

The J gene is TRBJ2-1, the V gene TRBV7-6; maybe TRBD2 (5 bases). Germline V gene sequence: CDR1 SGHVS, CDR2 FNYEAQ. The CDR3 contains 17 residues. Between the trimmed V and J ends, which lost 1 base and 0 bases, there was a span of 13 bases. The CDR3, as DNA: TGTGCCAGCAGCTTAGGCGGGCCGAGAAGCTCCTACAATGAGCAGTTCTTC. Protein sequence: CASSLGGPRSSYNEQFF.

The chain has TRBV7-8 and TRBJ2-3; TRBD1 matches at 9 bases. Trimming at V came to 4 bases and at J to 4 bases, leaving 3 bases not matched to a gene. The CDR3 length is 14 residues. Germline-derived CDR1 and CDR2 are SGHVS and FQNEAQ. CDR3 DNA: TGTGCCAGCAGCTCTCGACAGGGGGCAGATACGCAGTATTTT. Residues: CASSSRQGADTQYF.

About this clone: The junction departs from the called germline gene at one end, perhaps through a read error. CDR3 region: CASREDREGETQYF. CDR3 coding DNA: TGTGCCAGCAGGGAAGACAGGGAAGGGGAGACCCAGTACTTC. The chain is built from TRBV2 and TRBJ2-5; 7 positions match TRBD1. This CDR3 is 14 amino acids long. CDR1 and CDR2 (germline): SNHLY, FYNNEI.

The J gene is TRBJ2-7, the V gene TRBV27, with 7 nucleotides matching TRBD1. J lost 1 base, V lost 6 bases, and 9 bases had no gene match. The CDR3 is 15 residues long. CDR1 is MNHEY, CDR2 SMNVEV, per germline (reference sequence). The CDR3 is CASSPRTGQSYEQYF. The CDR3 coding sequence is TGTGCCAGCAGCCCGCGGACAGGCCAATCCTACGAGCAGTACTTC.

In this sample, this clone turned up once. The chain has TRBV5-1 and TRBJ2-2, with D maybe TRBD1 (6 bases). The CDR3 consists of 13 residues. Between the trimmed V and J ends, which lost 2 bases and 6 bases, there was a span of 8 bases. Germline V CDR1 and CDR2: SGHRS, YFSETQ. CDR3 DNA sequence: TGCGCCAGCAGCTTCACAGGGTCCGGGGAGCTGTTTTTT. Translated, it gives CASSFTGSGELFF.

The rearrangement links TRBV5-6 to TRBJ1-3; 8 bases are a match to TRBD1. The CDR3 runs 15 residues. Per the germline V gene, CDR1 is SGHDT and CDR2 is YYEEEE. Trimming at V came to 4 bases and at J to 4 bases, leaving 7 bases not matched to a gene. The chain's CDR3 is CASSPDRVLGNTIYF. The CDR3 DNA reads TGTGCCAGCAGCCCGGACAGGGTCTTGGGAAACACCATATATTTT. Full variable domain (rest looked up from reference TRBV5-6 and TRBJ1-3): DAGVTQSPTHLIKTRGQQVTLRCSPKSGHDTVSWYQQALGQGPQFIFQYYEEEERQRGNFPDRFSGHQFPNYSSELNVNALLLGDSALYLCASSPDRVLGNTIYFGEGSWLTVV.

V and J are TRBV6-5 and TRBJ2-5; D unresolved. From germline, CDR1 is MNHEY and CDR2 SVGAGI. The CDR3 length is 14 residues. The V and J ends lost 6 bases and 3 bases respectively, with 14 bases between them. The CDR3 region is CASSPPGHKETQYF. The CDR3 DNA is TGTGCCAGCAGCCCCCCTGGGCACAAAGAGACCCAGTACTTC.

CDR3 nucleotide sequence: TGTGCCAGCAGCCTAACCGGGACAGGATCCTACGAGCAGTACTTC. It yields the protein CASSLTGTGSYEQYF. The V gene is TRBV28, the J gene TRBJ2-7; TRBD1 aligns across 8 bases. With V trimmed by 6 bases and J by 1 base, 8 bases remained unmatched. Germline values: CDR1 MDHEN, CDR2 SYDVKM. CDR3 length equals 15 residues.

The gene calls are TRBV28 and TRBJ2-7; TRBD2 agrees at 7 bases. CDR3 length equals 14 residues. V lost 2 bases, J lost 1 base, and 2 bases stayed unmatched. CDR1 and CDR2 from the germline V gene are MDHEN and SYDVKM. DNA of the CDR3: TGTGCCAGCAGTTTACTCGGGGGGTCCTACGAGCAGTACTTC. It is translated as CASSLLGGSYEQYF. Together with reference TRBV28 and TRBJ2-7, the CDR3 gives the full variable domain: DVKVTQSSRYLVKRTGEKVFLECVQDMDHENMFWYRQDPGLGLRLIYFSYDVKMKEKGDIPEGYSVSREKKERFSLILESASTNQTSMYLCASSLLGGSYEQYFGPGTRLTVT.

The chain recombines TRBV7-2 with TRBJ2-7, with 7 bases fitting TRBD1. The CDR3 has 15 amino acids. Trimming at V came to 5 bases and at J to 0 bases, leaving 7 bases not matched to a gene. Germline V gene data show CDR1 as SGHTA and CDR2 as FQGNSA. The CDR3 spells CASSPDGTASYEQYF. DNA of the CDR3: TGTGCCAGCAGCCCAGACGGGACAGCCTCCTACGAGCAGTACTTC.

V usage is TRBV7-7 and J usage is TRBJ2-5; the D gene is possibly TRBD1 (6 bases). The CDR3 runs 14 residues. V was pared by 4 bases and J by 2 bases, with 11 bases between. The germline gives CDR1 SSHAT, CDR2 FNYEAQ (reference sequence). Here the CDR3 DNA reads TGTGCCAGCAGCTCCCACAGGGCTCAAGAGACCCAGTACTTC. Translating gives CASSSHRAQETQYF.

This chain uses TRBV11-2 with TRBJ2-3; 7 nucleotides match TRBD2. The CDR3 is 15 amino acids. Germline lookup yields CDR1 SGHAT and CDR2 FQNNGV. The V and J ends lost 1 base and 1 base, in that order; junction bases with no gene match: 2. CDR3: CASSLARGGTDTQYF. The CDR3 DNA reads as TGTGCCAGCAGCTTAGCACGGGGGGGCACAGATACGCAGTATTTT.

The chain couples TRBV5-4 to TRBJ1-1, with no clear D. CDR3 length: 12 amino acids. CDR1 and CDR2 from the germline V gene are SGHNT and YYREEE (reference sequence). The ends were cut back, 2 bases at V and 3 bases at J, with 5 bases in the middle. The CDR3 coding sequence is TGTGCCAGCAGCTTTTTAGACACTGAAGCTTTCTTT. This codes for CASSFLDTEAFF.

The chain employs TRBV6-2 or TRBV6-3 and TRBJ2-1; tentatively, D is TRBD2 (6 bases). The V end lost 6 bases, the J end lost 0 bases, and 15 bases lay between the germline ends. CDR3 size: 16 residues. CDR1 MNHEY and CDR2 SVGEGT come from the germline V gene. The CDR3 loop reads CASSKRVSSSYNEQFF. CDR3 DNA sequence: TGTGCCAGCAGCAAGCGGGTTTCCAGCTCCTACAATGAGCAGTTCTTC.

The sample holds one count of this clone. This sequence joins TRBV5-1 and TRBJ2-5, with a possible D match to TRBD2 (5 bases). Trimming shortened V by 4 bases and J by 2 bases, and 12 bases separated the two germline ends. The CDR3 loop spans 14 amino acids. Per the germline V gene, CDR1 is SGHRS and CDR2 is YFSETQ. The DNA for the CDR3 is TGCGCCAGCAGCCCTGGACTTAAACAAGAGACCCAGTACTTC. This sequence encodes CASSPGLKQETQYF.

The chain combines TRBV7-9 with TRBJ1-3; no clear D. The V and J ends lost 5 bases and 0 bases respectively, with 11 bases between them. This CDR3 region has 15 residues. Per the germline V gene, CDR1 is SEHNR and CDR2 is FQNEAQ (reference sequence). The CDR3 reads CASSESGSSGNTIYF. The CDR3 region has the DNA TGTGCCAGCAGCGAAAGTGGCAGCTCTGGAAACACCATATATTTT. The entire variable domain, with the rest obtained from reference TRBV7-9 and TRBJ1-3, is as follows: DTGVSQNPRHKITKRGQNVTFRCDPISEHNRLYWYRQTLGQGPEFLTYFQNEAQLEKSRLLSDRFSAERPKGSFSTLEIQRTEQGDSAMYLCASSESGSSGNTIYFGEGSWLTVV.